This T cell receptor (beta chain) was observed in a study of prognosis after radiotherapy for stage I lung cancer. Across the whole study: Distant metastasis occurred in several patients at a median of approximately seven months after radiotherapy, while roughly 14 showed no significant progression.

The CDR3 spans 18 residues, counting both ends. With two-round multiplex PCR, TCR beta CDR3 sequences were amplified from genomic DNA. First-round PCR amplification was performed with primers specific to each TRBV and TRBJ gene. A single record per CDR3 protein comes from TCRdb applying MiXCR to the multiplex PCR reads. In the table there are 10,000 to 15,000 distinct CDR3 sequences, 43% of which are singletons. There were no patients with prior chemotherapy, radiotherapy or other malignancies, and all were node-negative on CT and PET/CT. Points from the study as a whole: The study found that unique TCR clone counts fell after stereotactic body radiation therapy, median around 10,000 versus 6,900.

Points on this clonotype: The antigen is undetermined. It is unclear where the CDR3 begins or ends on the DNA, so no DNA is shown, and the CDR3 is as TCRdb lists it.

This TCR derives from a donor at least 50 years old with non-small cell lung cancer. V gene TRBV7-5 combines with J gene TRBJ1-6; the table calls TRBD1, which could not be checked here. TRBV7-5 is a pseudogene locus. The specimen comprised PBMCs, sampled before or after stereotactic body radiation therapy (not recorded which). The CDR3 spells CISVSEASPGQGNPPLHF.